Here is one T cell receptor beta chain with its context. Its target is unknown. The entry originates in a study of cytomegalovirus exposure and HLA in healthy donors. Study-wide results and caveats: Earlier results showed most TCR beta V segments being productive about 90% or about 30% of the time. Follow-up analysis later connected one missense variant in DCLRE1C with trimming of TCR beta V- and J-genes. Confirmation was obtained in vitro that a few CMV-associated chains are specific for CMV antigens.

Donors had nominal health at sampling but likely had unrecorded immune exposures. Vbeta (60) and Jbeta (13) primers were used in the PCR. Profiled with immunoSEQ multiplex PCR; TCRdb holds only in-frame clones, not every one. This sample's table has about 210,000 clones. Trimming stripped 1 base from V and 3 bases from J, with 10 bases between. The length of the CDR3 is 15 residues. The V gene's germline CDR1 is SGHDN and CDR2 FVKESK. The gene calls are TRBV14 and TRBJ2-1; no clear D gene. Sequenced: PBMCs. The sequence came from a woman under 40 in good health and CMV-seropositive. This CDR3 reads CASSQGRESYNEQFF. The CDR3 coding sequence is TGTGCCAGCAGCCAAGGCCGTGAGAGCTACAATGAGCAGTTCTTC.